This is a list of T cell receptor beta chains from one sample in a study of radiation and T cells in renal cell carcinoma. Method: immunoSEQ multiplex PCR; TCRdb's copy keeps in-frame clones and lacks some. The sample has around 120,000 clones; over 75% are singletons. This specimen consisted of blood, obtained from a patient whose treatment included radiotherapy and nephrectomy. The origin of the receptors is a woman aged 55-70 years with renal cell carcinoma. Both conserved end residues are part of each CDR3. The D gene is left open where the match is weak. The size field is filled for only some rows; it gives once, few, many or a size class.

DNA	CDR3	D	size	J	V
TGTGCCAGCAGTGCAGGGGACGGCTACACCTTC	CASSAGDGYTF	-	-	TRBJ1-2	TRBV6-1
TGTGCCGGCGGGACCGGACAGGGGGCAATCTCAGTAGGTCAGCCCCAGCATTTT	CAGGTGQGAISVGQPQHF	TRBD1	-	TRBJ1-5	TRBV27
TGTGCCAGTAGTAATGGGGGGCCTGGGACAGATACGCAGTATTTT	CASSNGGPGTDTQYF	-	-	TRBJ2-3	TRBV19
TGTGCCAGCAGCTTGGAGTTGACTACCGATACGCAGTATTTT	CASSLELTTDTQYF	-	-	TRBJ2-3	TRBV5-6
TGTGCCAGCAGTCGGACAGGGTATACTAATGAAAAACTGTTTTTT	CASSRTGYTNEKLFF	TRBD1	-	TRBJ1-4	TRBV27
TGCGCCAGCAGCCGACTCGGGGACGCTCCGAACACCGGGGAGCTGTTTTTT	CASSRLGDAPNTGELFF	-	-	TRBJ2-2	TRBV5-1
TGTGCCAGCAGCGTAGGGGCAGGGACAAAGAGAGTAGAGGAAAAACTGTTTTTT	CASSVGAGTKRVEEKLFF	-	-	TRBJ1-4	TRBV9
TGTGCCAGCAGCCCCGGGACAGGGCAAACTGAAGCTTTCTTT	CASSPGTGQTEAFF	TRBD1	-	TRBJ1-1	TRBV7-3
TGCGCCAGCAGCCGAACTATAACCGGGACAGGGGATTGGAGCTATGGCTACACCTTC	CASSRTITGTGDWSYGYTF	TRBD1	-	TRBJ1-2	TRBV4-1
TGTGCCAGCTCCCAGGCACTAGCGGAACCCACCGGGGAGCTGTTTTTT	CASSQALAEPTGELFF	TRBD2	-	TRBJ2-2	TRBV18
TGCGCCAGCAGCTTGGATCCCGACAGAAACACTGAAGCTTTCTTT	CASSLDPDRNTEAFF	-	-	TRBJ1-1	TRBV5-1
TGTGCCAGCAGCTTGGGGCTCGACGACTACGAGCAGTACTTC	CASSLGLDDYEQYF	-	once	TRBJ2-7	TRBV5-4